The T cell receptor (beta chain) described here comes from a study of spatial heterogeneity in lung cancer (dated by TCRdb to between 2018 and 2020). With respect to the entire study: Beta-chain transcripts were consistently detected in greater numbers than alpha-chain transcripts, which likely reflected higher beta-chain transcript abundance. In the raw uncorrected reads, each unique combination of TCR and UMI appeared on average more than ten times. In non-small cell lung cancer, the study made a quantitative comparison of TCR alpha and beta repertoires among multiple tumor regions, matched nontumor lung and blood. TCR repertoire features were related to nonsynonymous mutation counts determined by whole-exome sequencing of tumor tissue. At surgery, roughly 220 tumor regions, 64 matched nontumor lung samples and 56 PBMC samples were TCR-sequenced for both alpha and beta chains. Points the paper makes about the study in general: Confirming at a functional level the hypothesis that regional TCRs recognize regional mutations was considered to require additional single-cell paired TCR alpha and beta sequencing. Ubiquitous expanded tumor TCRs were found in blood more often at tumor resection than at routine follow-up.

This clonotype has a count of ten or more. Its binding antigen is unknown. Nothing much larger sits one base from this clone, and base qualities are not available. Spanning cysteine to phenylalanine, the CDR3 consists of 13 amino acids. Only CDR3 DNA is held: 39 bases, read in frame from base 1. V is shortened by 6 bases, J by 8 bases, and the region joining them spans 11 bases. This specimen's time point label, interpreted: sample taken at primary tumor resection. Samples were obtained from approximately 70 patients with early-stage, untreated non-small cell lung cancer from the lung TRACERx cohort. Without any cell sorting, TCR sequencing was performed on whole RNA extracted either from tumor and nontumor lung tissue or from cryopreserved PBMC samples. A patient was chosen for TCR sequencing only when enough RNA was available from at least two tumor regions. Library preparation used 5' RACE. The instrument given in TCRdb is NextSeq 500. To allow correction of PCR and sequencing errors, the TCR library protocol tagged every TCR cDNA molecule with a unique molecular identifier. In the original analysis: Decombinator tools were used for TCR identification, UMI-based error correction and CDR3 extraction. TCRs above a frequency of 2 per 1,000, corresponding to the top 1% of the tumor frequency distribution, were defined as expanded. Each repertoire was subsampled 100 times to 5,000 TCRs, after which Renyi diversity was computed with the R vegan package. CDR3 similarity networks were built from amino acid triplet string-kernel similarity, with CDR3s being connected when pairwise similarity was above 0.82. TCRdb handled the public reads itself, with Q25 trimming in fastp and clone calling in MiXCR, and kept productive beta chains. Entries that share a CDR3 protein sequence are merged under the most common genes and DNA. The V and J calls and clone size come from TCRdb's table, not from the authors' own analysis. The sample table records tens of thousands of distinct CDR3 sequences; approximately 5.8% of these occur just once. 30% to 40% of the sample rests with the top ten.

This chain is built from TRBV12-3 or TRBV12-4 and TRBJ1-6; no D gene can be assigned with confidence. The TCR comes from a male donor with early-stage non-small cell lung cancer. Sequences were derived from PBMCs, sampled at surgery. The DNA sequence follows: TGTGCCAGCAGCCCGGGCTTTTATTCACCCCTCCACTTT. Translated, it reads CASSPGFYSPLHF.